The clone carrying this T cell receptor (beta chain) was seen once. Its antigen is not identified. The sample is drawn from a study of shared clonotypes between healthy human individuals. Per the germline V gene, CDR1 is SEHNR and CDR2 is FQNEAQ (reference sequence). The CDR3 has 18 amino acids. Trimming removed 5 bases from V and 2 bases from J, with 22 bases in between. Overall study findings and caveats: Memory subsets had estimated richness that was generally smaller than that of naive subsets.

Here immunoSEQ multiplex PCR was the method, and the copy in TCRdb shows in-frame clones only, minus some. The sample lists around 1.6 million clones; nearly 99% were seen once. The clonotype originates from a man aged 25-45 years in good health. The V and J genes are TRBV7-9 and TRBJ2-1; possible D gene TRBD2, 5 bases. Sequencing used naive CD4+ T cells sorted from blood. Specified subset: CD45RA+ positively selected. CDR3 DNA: TGTGCCAGCAGCACCTCGGGAAAGGATAACCGACCCTACAATGAGCAGTTCTTC. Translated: CASSTSGKDNRPYNEQFF.